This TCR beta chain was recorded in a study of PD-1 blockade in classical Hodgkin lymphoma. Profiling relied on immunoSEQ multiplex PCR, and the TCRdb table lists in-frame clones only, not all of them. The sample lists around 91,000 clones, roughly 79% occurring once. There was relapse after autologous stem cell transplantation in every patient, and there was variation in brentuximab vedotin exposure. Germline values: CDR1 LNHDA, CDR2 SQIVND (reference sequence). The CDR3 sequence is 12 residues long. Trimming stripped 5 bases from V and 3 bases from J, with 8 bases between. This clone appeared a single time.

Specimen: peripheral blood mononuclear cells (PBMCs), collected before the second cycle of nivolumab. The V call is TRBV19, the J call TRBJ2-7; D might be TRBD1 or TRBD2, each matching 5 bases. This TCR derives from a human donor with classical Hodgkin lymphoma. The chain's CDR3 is CASSQRGYEQYF. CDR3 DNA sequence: TGTGCCAGTAGTCAGAGGGGCTACGAGCAGTACTTC. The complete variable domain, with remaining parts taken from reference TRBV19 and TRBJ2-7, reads DGGITQSPKYLFRKEGQNVTLSCEQNLNHDAMYWYRQDPGQGLRLIYYSQIVNDFQKGDIAEGYSVSREKKESFPLTVTSAQKNPTAFYLCASSQRGYEQYFGPGTRLTVT.